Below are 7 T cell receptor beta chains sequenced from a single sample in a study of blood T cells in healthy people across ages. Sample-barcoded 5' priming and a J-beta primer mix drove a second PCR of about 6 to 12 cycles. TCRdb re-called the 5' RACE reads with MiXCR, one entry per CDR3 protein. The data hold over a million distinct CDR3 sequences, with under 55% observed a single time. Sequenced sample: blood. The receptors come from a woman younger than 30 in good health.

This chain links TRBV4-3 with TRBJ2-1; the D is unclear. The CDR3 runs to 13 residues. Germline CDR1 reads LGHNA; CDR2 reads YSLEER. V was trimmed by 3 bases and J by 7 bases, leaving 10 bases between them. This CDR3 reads CASSQPRGNEQFF. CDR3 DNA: TGCGCCAGCAGCCAGCCCCGCGGTAATGAGCAGTTCTTC.

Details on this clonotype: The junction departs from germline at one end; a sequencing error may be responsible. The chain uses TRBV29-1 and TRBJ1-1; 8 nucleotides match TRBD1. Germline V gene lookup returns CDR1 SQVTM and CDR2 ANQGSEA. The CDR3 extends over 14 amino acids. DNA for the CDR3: TGCAGCTTTGGACAGGGTCTGGGTGGCACTGAATCTTTCTTT. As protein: CSFGQGLGGTESFF.

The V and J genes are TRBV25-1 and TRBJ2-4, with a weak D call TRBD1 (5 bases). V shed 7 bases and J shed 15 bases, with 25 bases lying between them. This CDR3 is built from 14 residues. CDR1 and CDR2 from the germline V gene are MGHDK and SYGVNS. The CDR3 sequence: CASIPDSWLGERYF. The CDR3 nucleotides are TGTGCCAGCATACCTGACAGTTGGTTAGGCGAGCGGTACTTC.

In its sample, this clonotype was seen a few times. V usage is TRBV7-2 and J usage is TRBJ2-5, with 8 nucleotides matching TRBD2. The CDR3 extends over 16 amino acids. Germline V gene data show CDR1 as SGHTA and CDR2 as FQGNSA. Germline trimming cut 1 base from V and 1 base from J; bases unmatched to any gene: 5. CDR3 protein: CASSLVGTRIQETQYF. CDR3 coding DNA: TGTGCCAGCAGCTTAGTTGGGACTAGGATCCAAGAGACCCAGTACTTC.

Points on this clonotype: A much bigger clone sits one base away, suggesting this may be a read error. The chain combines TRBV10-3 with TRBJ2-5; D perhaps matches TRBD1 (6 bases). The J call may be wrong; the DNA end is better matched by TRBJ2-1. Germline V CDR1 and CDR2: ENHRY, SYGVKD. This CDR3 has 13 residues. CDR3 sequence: CAISGKGQETQFF. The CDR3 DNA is TGTGCCATCAGTGGAAAGGGACAAGAGACCCAGTTCTTC.

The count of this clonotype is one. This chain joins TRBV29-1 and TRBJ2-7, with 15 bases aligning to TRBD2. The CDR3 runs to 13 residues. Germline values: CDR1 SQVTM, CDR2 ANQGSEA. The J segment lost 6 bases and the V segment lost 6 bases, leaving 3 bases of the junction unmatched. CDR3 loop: CSVMGLAGGEQYF. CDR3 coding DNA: TGCAGCGTGATGGGACTAGCGGGAGGCGAGCAGTACTTC.

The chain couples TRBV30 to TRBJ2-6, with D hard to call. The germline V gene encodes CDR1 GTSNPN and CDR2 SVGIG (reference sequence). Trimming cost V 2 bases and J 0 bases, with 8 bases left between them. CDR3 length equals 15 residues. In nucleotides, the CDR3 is TGTGCCTGGAGTCTGGGCGGCTCTGGGGCCAACGTCCTGACTTTC. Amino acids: CAWSLGGSGANVLTF.